The rows below give T cell receptor beta chains drawn from one sample of a study of shared clonotypes between healthy human individuals. Profiling relied on immunoSEQ multiplex PCR, and the TCRdb table lists in-frame clones only, not all of them. The sample carries about 1.5 million clones, roughly 96% recorded once. Sequencing used naive CD4+ T cells sorted from blood. All receptors derive from a man in his thirties or forties in good health. CDR3s leave out the opening cysteine and the closing phenylalanine or tryptophan. Fields, in order: CDR3 length, V gene, CDR3 protein.

9,TRBV2,ASSGLGTQY
13,TRBV2,ASSPLGTSAYEQY
8,TRBV2,ARRRLGYT
13,TRBV10-3,AISESGFSSYEQY
13,TRBV18,ASSPPGPAPDTQY
14,TRBV7-7,ASSLALAGATGELF
15,TRBV18,ASSPPGGWAGANVLT
13,TRBV28,ASSSYRATNTEAF
12,TRBV6-6,ASSYSGRNTEAF
13,TRBV14,ASRRGTSAPDTQY
13,TRBV9,ASSVMQGARDTQY
10,TRBV14,ASSRDTSEQY
13,TRBV18,ASSQLGTGGTEAF
12,TRBV7-2,ASSYPGPRGELF
11,TRBV10-1,ASGGILRGEQY
15,TRBV7-9,ASSRGLAGGVGNEQF
11,TRBV18,ASRRSEGEKLF
14,TRBV13,ASSSSTGTFQETQY
10,TRBV6-6,ASTGVRETQY
12,TRBV27,ASSRVPTAYEQY
12,TRBV7-3,ASSLGLNTGELF
11,TRBV7-4,ASSTRPGNEQF
16,TRBV7-9,ASSQGMRVAGGEETQY
19,TRBV9,ASSVGIFGTSGGKTGNEQF
13,TRBV19,ASTLGAGLTDTQY
14,TRBV19,ASSASRTSGSGEQF
15,TRBV27,ASATTSGRGYSYEQY
13,TRBV28,ASSSRDRGTYEQY
11,TRBV7-9,ASSQTAGNTIY
12,TRBV7-6,ASSLPGRNTEAF
11,TRBV7-2,ASNRDSWNEQY
11,TRBV13,ASSLRGNQPQH
10,TRBV30,AWDTGGPSYT
13,TRBV5-1,ASQGAEWGMDEQF
13,TRBV2,ATPKGTNSTDTQY
17,TRBV14,ASSQRGTSGSPPYNEQF
14,TRBV28,ASSHGRRRTEETQY
15,TRBV14,ASRKNVRRGRDYGYT
12,TRBV10-1,ASSPSGSGHIQY
11,TRBV6-4,ASSDSSSGSLF
13,TRBV5-1,ASSSNVGREETQY